This is a list of T cell receptor beta chains from one sample in a study of shared clonotypes between healthy human individuals. Some clones are missing from TCRdb's copy, which holds only in-frame ones; the method was immunoSEQ multiplex PCR. Among about 2 million clones listed, over 85% were seen once. Sequencing was done on a sample of naive CD8+ T cells sorted from blood. The receptors were gathered from a man aged 18 to 29 in good health. Both conserved end residues are trimmed from each CDR3.

j_gene	v_gene	len	CDR3aa
TRBJ1-2	TRBV4-3	15	ASSQDPQGAANYGYT
TRBJ2-5	TRBV5-1	13	ASSPGLAGEETQY
TRBJ2-7	TRBV2	11	ASHAGQGYEQY
TRBJ2-5	TRBV18	13	ASSPKDRGGETQY
TRBJ1-2	TRBV27	11	ASSPGGNYGYT
TRBJ2-7	TRBV19	13	ASSPRTGTAYEQY
TRBJ2-2	TRBV6-1	12	ASSDEGAVGELF
TRBJ2-5	TRBV6-5	12	ASSYGDAQETQY
TRBJ2-1	TRBV10-1	14	ASSEGWREEWNEQF
TRBJ1-2	TRBV10-2	11	ASSATGGGGYT
TRBJ2-1	TRBV5-1	14	ASSTLQGLSYNEQF
TRBJ1-4	TRBV10-1	9	ASSELEKLF
TRBJ2-1	TRBV19	11	ASSILSGNEQF
TRBJ2-1	TRBV15	12	ATSRDQGDNEQF
TRBJ1-1	TRBV28	12	ASCFEAGNTEAF
TRBJ1-4	TRBV14	13	ASSQDQGKDEKLF
TRBJ2-7	TRBV18	13	ASSSGQGERYEQY
TRBJ2-7	TRBV13	12	ASSLSDSNAEQY
TRBJ1-4	TRBV2	10	ASRAWDEKLF
TRBJ2-3	TRBV10-3	15	AISESMTSGGEDTQY
TRBJ1-5	TRBV2	12	ASRAGTGIQPQH
TRBJ2-7	TRBV13	13	ASSSRGEEQYEQY
TRBJ2-7	TRBV29-1	11	SAAQGAVYEQY
TRBJ2-5	TRBV30	14	AWSVPRGRGQETQY
TRBJ2-3	TRBV9	11	ASSVVWSDTQY
TRBJ2-1	TRBV10-3	11	AISADGRDEQF
TRBJ1-2	TRBV5-4	14	ASSLPHSLLDYGYT
TRBJ2-7	TRBV28	13	ASSLSMNSLYEQY
TRBJ2-7	TRBV6-5	12	ASSYGTGGYEQY
TRBJ2-3	TRBV4-3	12	ASGWVEGTDTQY
TRBJ2-1	TRBV11-2	15	ASSLMGAGGNYNEQF
TRBJ1-6	TRBV4-1	16	ASSQDGRSSSYNSPLH
TRBJ2-3	TRBV6-5	11	ASSSVGTDTQY
TRBJ2-1	TRBV9	12	ASSSWDRWNEQF
TRBJ1-5	TRBV19	13	ASSDSLWGNQPQH
TRBJ1-3	TRBV6-6	12	ASIEGSSGNTIY
TRBJ1-1	TRBV6-1	14	ASSESLQGTDTEAF
TRBJ1-1	TRBV7-9	11	ASSPTGGGEAF
TRBJ2-3	TRBV10-1	11	ASSHLLADTQY
TRBJ2-2	TRBV6-5	13	ASSYSGGASGELF
TRBJ2-3	TRBV7-3	14	ASSLYPRASTDTQY
TRBJ2-3	TRBV6-6	13	ASSLSGGSTDTQY
TRBJ2-7	TRBV6-5	11	ASSYPGSYEQY
TRBJ2-1	TRBV6-1	12	ASSWPGLQMEQF
TRBJ1-4	TRBV7-9	15	ASSDSDPKFESEKLF
TRBJ2-2	TRBV9	12	ASSAHPDPGELF